This TCR beta chain was sequenced in a study of CD8 T cells in ankylosing spondylitis. CDR3 length equals 13 residues. Germline CDR1 DFQATT, CDR2 SNEGSKA (reference sequence). The V gene lost 6 bases and the J gene lost 3 bases, with 15 bases spanning the gap. This clonotype occurred many times. It was by quantitative 5'-RACE with molecular barcodes that TCR beta libraries were made. TCRdb passed the 5' RACE reads through MiXCR, listing each CDR3 protein once. The table lists more than 150,000 distinct CDR3 sequences, under 14% of them singletons. Material: blood, either unsorted or a sorted T cell fraction (not recorded which). The source is a male donor with ankylosing spondylitis or in good health (not recorded which). V and J are TRBV20-1 and TRBJ2-7; D might be TRBD1 or TRBD2, each matching 7 bases. This chain's CDR3 is CSATPGGDYEQYF. The DNA for the CDR3 is TGCAGTGCGACTCCAGGGGGGGACTACGAGCAGTACTTC.